The sample holds a few counts of the clone carrying this T cell receptor beta chain. The target antigen is unknown. This sample was included in a study of T cells in Graves' hyperthyroidism and ophthalmopathy. About the study: Peripheral blood specimens were obtained at initial diagnosis, prior to any treatment. Overall study results and limits: For ophthalmopathy, model prediction preceded onset by a median approximately 6 months.

CDR3 length equals 17 residues. Trimming took off 2 bases at V and 0 bases at J, with 11 bases between the two ends. Patients with ophthalmopathy all had a Clinical Activity Score of at least 3, a NOSPECS grade of at least 4 and duration under 3 months. RNA transcripts provided the source from which TCR beta CDR3 regions were amplified. Primed by the HTBI set, a first-round RT-PCR was run on the TCR CDR3. A single record per CDR3 protein comes from TCRdb applying MiXCR to the multiplex PCR reads. Among about 260,000 distinct CDR3 sequences listed, about 20% were seen once. The sequenced material came from blood. The rearrangement links TRBV12-3 or TRBV12-4 to TRBJ2-6, with D maybe TRBD2 (5 bases). This receptor was identified in a man aged 25 to 40 with Graves' ophthalmopathy. The DNA for the CDR3 is TGTGCCAGCAGTTTAAAGCGGTACCTCTCTGGGGCCAACGTCCTGACTTTC. Protein sequence: CASSLKRYLSGANVLTF.